This paragraph reports one T cell receptor beta chain. The sample comes from a study of blood T cell repertoires in COVID-19. Study context: From T cells, B-cell-depleted T cells, or PBMCs came the material, which was cDNA or gDNA.

CDR3 length equals 14 residues. CDR1 KGHSH and CDR2 LQKENI come from the germline V gene. V lost 6 bases, J lost 5 bases, and 14 bases lay in between. Authors' methods: Researchers report that nucleated cell counts were estimated from reference gene primer amplification. Assay used: immunoSEQ multiplex PCR; TCRdb lists only in-frame clones, some missing. The V and J calls and clone size are taken from that table; D and trimming were inferred from the DNA. The repertoire includes 55,000 to 70,000 clones, around 80% of them detected once, and less than 25% sits in the top ten. This receptor was identified in a woman aged 55-69 years with acute or convalescent COVID-19. The genes are TRBV18 and TRBJ1-5; possibly TRBD1 for D (5 bases). The sequenced sample was peripheral blood. The DNA for the CDR3 is TGTGCCAGCTCGACCGACGGAGGGGATCAGCCCCAGCATTTT. Translating gives CASSTDGGDQPQHF.